This T cell receptor beta chain was found in a study of T cells in Graves' hyperthyroidism and ophthalmopathy. Study-wide context: Specimen type is peripheral blood, collected at initial diagnosis prior to any treatment.

This clonotype was seen only a few times. Amplification targeted TCR beta CDR3 regions from RNA transcripts. The TCR CDR3 was amplified in a first-round RT-PCR using the HTBI primer set. From the multiplex PCR reads, TCRdb called clonotypes with MiXCR, one entry per CDR3 protein. Among approximately 710,000 distinct CDR3 sequences listed, approximately 15% were seen once. The junction had 5 bases not matched to a gene; V was cut back by 3 bases and J by 3 bases. CDR3 length equals 15 residues. Germline CDR1 is LNHDA and CDR2 is SQIVND (reference sequence). Sample: blood. The chain couples TRBV19 to TRBJ2-1; 7 bases match TRBD2. This receptor was obtained from a man aged 45 to 65 with Graves' hyperthyroidism. DNA for the CDR3: TGTGCCAGTAGTATTGGCGGGAGAAGCTACAATGAGCAGTTCTTC. It specifies CASSIGGRSYNEQFF. Supplemented by reference TRBV19 and TRBJ2-1, the full variable domain reads DGGITQSPKYLFRKEGQNVTLSCEQNLNHDAMYWYRQDPGQGLRLIYYSQIVNDFQKGDIAEGYSVSREKKESFPLTVTSAQKNPTAFYLCASSIGGRSYNEQFFGPGTRLTVL.